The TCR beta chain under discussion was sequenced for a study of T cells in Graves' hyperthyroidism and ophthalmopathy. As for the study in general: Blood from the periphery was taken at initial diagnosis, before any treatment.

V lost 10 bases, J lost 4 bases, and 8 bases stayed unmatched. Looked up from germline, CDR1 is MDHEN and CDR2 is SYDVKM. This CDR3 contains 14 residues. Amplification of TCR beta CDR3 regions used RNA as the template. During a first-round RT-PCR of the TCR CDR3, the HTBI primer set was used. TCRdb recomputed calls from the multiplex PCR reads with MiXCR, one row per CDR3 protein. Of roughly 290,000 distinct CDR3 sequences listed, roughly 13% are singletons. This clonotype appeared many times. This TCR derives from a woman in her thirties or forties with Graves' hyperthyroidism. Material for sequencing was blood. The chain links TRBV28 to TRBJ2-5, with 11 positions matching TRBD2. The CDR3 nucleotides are TGTGCCATTTCACTAGCGGGAGAGATAGAGACCCAGTACTTC. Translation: CAISLAGEIETQYF.